The 4 T cell receptor beta chains presented below share a single source sample, sequenced in a study of shared clonotypes between healthy human individuals. Positive CCR7 selection of CD45RO-negative cells yielded the naive CD8 cells, and terminally differentiated effector memory CD45RA+ cells were excluded. Generated by immunoSEQ multiplex PCR, the TCRdb table keeps only in-frame clones and is missing some. In the table there are around 2.1 million clones, about 92% of which are singletons. The sequenced material came from naive CD8+ T cells from PBMCs. These TCRs come from a man between 18 and 29 years old in good health. Some clones in this sample may be carry-over from other donors' samples.

The chain has TRBV6-5 and TRBJ2-7; TRBD2 matches at 12 bases. The CDR3 length is 15 residues. Germline V gene sequence: CDR1 MNHEY, CDR2 SVGAGI. The V and J ends lost 2 bases and 3 bases, in that order; junction bases with no gene match: 2. The CDR3 region is CASSYRLAGDYEQYF. CDR3 coding DNA: TGTGCCAGCAGTTACCGACTAGCGGGAGACTACGAGCAGTACTTC.

This chain connects TRBV7-2 to TRBJ2-4; TRBD1 might be the D (5 bases). Germline CDR1 SGHTA, CDR2 FQGNSA. V shed 5 bases and J shed 0 bases, with 14 bases lying between them. This CDR3 is 16 amino acids long. The CDR3 region has the DNA TGTGCCAGCAGCCTAGGGGCAAATTTAGCCAAAAACATTCAGTACTTC. Translating it yields CASSLGANLAKNIQYF.

The CDR3, as DNA: TGTGCCAGCAGCTTATCCCCCCGAAGGTTGAACACTGAAGCTTTCTTT. It translates to CASSLSPRRLNTEAFF. This chain links TRBV7-2 with TRBJ1-1; D is uncertain. From germline, CDR1 is SGHTA and CDR2 FQGNSA. V dropped 2 bases and J dropped 0 bases, with 13 bases sitting between them. The CDR3 spans 16 residues.

The V and J genes are TRBV7-8 and TRBJ2-5, with 8 bases identical to TRBD2. The end of the DNA is better explained by TRBJ2-7, so the J call may be wrong. The V gene's germline CDR1 is SGHVS and CDR2 FQNEAQ. CDR3 size: 15 residues. Here the CDR3 reads CASSSTLGREDEQYF. DNA of the CDR3: TGTGCCAGCAGCTCGACTTTAGGGCGGGAGGACGAGCAGTACTTC.